The T cell receptor beta chain described here comes from a study of cytomegalovirus exposure and HLA in healthy donors. With 6 bases clipped from V and 6 bases from J, the junction kept 8 bases outside the gene matches. Germline CDR1 and CDR2: MNHEY and SVGAGI. The CDR3 covers 15 residues. The PCR was carried out with 60 Vbeta primers and 13 Jbeta primers. Data came from immunoSEQ multiplex PCR; TCRdb stores just in-frame clones and leaves some out. The sample carries 150,000 to 200,000 clones, approximately 77% recorded once. The chain employs TRBV6-5 and TRBJ1-5, with TRBD1 identical over 10 bases. The TCR sequence derives from a middle-aged man in good health and CMV-seropositive. The material sequenced was PBMCs. CDR3 bases: TGTGCCAGCAGCCGTCGGACAGGGGGAGCTCAGCCCCAGCATTTT. Its translation: CASSRRTGGAQPQHF.